Below, one T cell receptor beta chain is given with its context. Its antigen is not identified. The V gene lost 5 bases and the J gene lost 1 base, with 8 bases spanning the gap. CDR1 and CDR2 from the germline V gene are MNHEY and SVGAGI. This CDR3 contains 13 residues. The data were taken from a study of T cell responses to AZD1222 COVID-19 vaccine. Using immunoSEQ multiplex PCR, the repertoire was profiled, and TCRdb retains in-frame clones only, with some absent. The table lists around 160,000 clones, 82% of them singletons, with approximately 4% in the top ten. Study results and caveats: Clonal diversity may have been underestimated, and the donors were mostly white British, with more females than males. Two doses of AZD1222 preceded a rise in Spike-specific TCR breadth and depth.

The material was peripheral blood, obtained on day 0 of MenACWY control vaccination. The rearrangement uses TRBV6-5 and TRBJ1-1; no clear D. The TCR was taken from an adult in good health. Here the CDR3 DNA reads TGTGCCAGCAGTAGGACGGAGAACACTGAAGCTTTCTTT. It yields the protein CASSRTENTEAFF.